This TCR beta chain was sequenced in a study of T-cell reconstitution after alpha-beta-depleted transplantation in children. Overall study findings and caveats: At around two months after transplant, the alpha-beta T cells were reportedly derived from several hundred expanded clones that came from non-depleted graft cells.

This sample's TCRbeta library carried unique molecular identifier barcodes. TCRdb analysed the PCR reads with MiXCR anew, one entry per CDR3 protein. The sample records just over 200,000 distinct CDR3 sequences, 7.5% to 9.5% being singletons. This clonotype was seen repeatedly, ten times or more. Its antigen is unknown. The CDR3 totals 15 residues. The ends lost 3 bases at V and 2 bases at J; junction bases unmatched: 7. CDR1 MDHEN and CDR2 SYDVKM come from the germline V gene. Here the sequenced sample was PBMCs, mostly from graft donor cells, taken 360 days after TCRalphabeta/CD19-depleted stem cell transplant. The TCR originated in a male patient aged 2-15 years who had a stem cell transplant for acute myeloid leukemia, so the T cells may come from the graft donor. V usage is TRBV28 and J usage is TRBJ2-7; 7 bases match TRBD1. CDR3 protein: CASSFTGAVAYEQYF. CDR3 DNA sequence: TGTGCCAGCAGTTTCACAGGGGCAGTGGCCTACGAGCAGTACTTC.